The following is a TCR beta chain sequence with its context. Its specificity is unknown. Relative to the germline gene, one junction end is altered; a read error may explain this. CDR3 length: 13 residues. Germline-derived CDR1 and CDR2 are MDHEN and SYDVKM. Some clones are missing from TCRdb's copy, which holds only in-frame ones; the method was immunoSEQ multiplex PCR. The data contain 150,000 to 200,000 clones, roughly 80% of them singletons. This specimen comes from a study of cytotoxic CD8 clonotypes in ibrutinib-treated CLL. General study points: Treatment left the uncommon public clonotypes either contracted or stable in frequency.

The chain recombines TRBV28 with TRBJ2-7, with a tentative D call TRBD2 (5 bases). The sequenced sample was PBMCs, obtained after 12 months of ibrutinib treatment. The source of this sequence is a human donor with chronic lymphocytic leukemia. The DNA for the CDR3 is TGTGCCAGCACTTTACCCGGGACCTACGAGCAGTACTTC. Residues: CASTLPGTYEQYF.